The entry below describes one TCR beta chain. These data are taken from a study of T-cell reconstitution after alpha-beta-depleted transplantation in children. Unique molecular identifiers were built into the TCRbeta library. TCRdb passed the PCR reads through MiXCR, listing each CDR3 protein once. Of some 200,000 distinct CDR3 sequences listed, around 9.6% were seen once; the top ten hold around 6%. This CDR3 has 13 residues. V was clipped by 4 bases and J by 2 bases, with 8 bases between them. Germline V CDR1 and CDR2: SGHRS, YFSETQ. Sequenced material: PBMCs from the stem cell graft donor, taken from the stem cell graft. This TCR derives from a human donor who donated a stem cell graft to a child with acute lymphoblastic leukemia. This sequence joins TRBV5-1 and TRBJ2-3; D may be TRBD2 (5 bases). The chain's CDR3 is CASSVGNTDTQYF. The DNA of the CDR3 is TGCGCCAGCAGCGTCGGGAACACAGATACGCAGTATTTT.